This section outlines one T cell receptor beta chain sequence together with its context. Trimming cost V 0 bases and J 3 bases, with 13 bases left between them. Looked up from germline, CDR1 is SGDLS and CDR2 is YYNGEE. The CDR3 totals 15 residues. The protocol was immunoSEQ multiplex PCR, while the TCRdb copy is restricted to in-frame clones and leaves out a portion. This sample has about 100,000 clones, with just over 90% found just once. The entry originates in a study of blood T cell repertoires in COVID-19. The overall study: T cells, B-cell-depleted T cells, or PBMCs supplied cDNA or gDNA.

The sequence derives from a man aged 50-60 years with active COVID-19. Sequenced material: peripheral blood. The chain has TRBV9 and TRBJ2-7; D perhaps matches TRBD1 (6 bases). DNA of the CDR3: TGTGCCAGCAGCGTAGTATCAGGGGTTGTCTACGAGCAGTACGTC. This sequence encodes CASSVVSGVVYEQYV.